This T cell receptor beta chain was found in a study of regulatory T cells in long-lasting Graves disease. Study as a whole: Persistence in Graves' disease denoted antithyroid drug use beyond 5 years alongside positive TSH receptor antibodies.

Time point reported: persistent/refractory GD, antithyroid drugs over 5 years with positive TRAb. The TCR library used RNA extracted from PBMCs. An endocrinology department located in Xi'an, China, was where the patients came from. The V gene end was trimmed by 4 bases and the J gene end by 0 bases; junction bases not matched to a gene: 8. CDR3 length equals 18 residues. Germline assignment: CDR1 LNHDA and CDR2 SQIVND (reference sequence). For TCR beta, libraries came from iRepertoire HTBI primers and Arm-PCR of CDR3 regions. Via MiXCR, TCRdb re-called the multiplex PCR reads, giving one row per CDR3 protein. The repertoire includes approximately 500,000 distinct CDR3 sequences, roughly a fifth of them detected once, and approximately 6.4% sits in the top ten.

This sequence joins TRBV19 and TRBJ2-6, with 8 positions matching TRBD1. The sequence came from a female donor with Graves disease. The sequences come from peripheral blood mononuclear cells (PBMCs), collected when the disease was refractory, from a patient treated with antithyroid drugs. This CDR3 is CASSKTGVSSSGANVLTF. In DNA form, the CDR3 reads TGTGCCAGTAGTAAGACAGGGGTTAGCTCCTCTGGGGCCAACGTCCTGACTTTC.